This T cell receptor beta chain comes out of a study of Graves' ophthalmopathy and Graves' hyperthyroidism. Amplifying from RNA transcripts, the study obtained TCR beta CDR3 regions. A first-round RT-PCR used HTBI primers, followed by a second-round multiplex PCR. MiXCR, run by TCRdb on the multiplex PCR reads, gives a single entry per CDR3 protein. The sample yields around 660,000 distinct CDR3 sequences, just over 40% seen once. Diagnosis used clinical symptoms, serum thyroxine, TRAb, thyroid ultrasound and orbital computed tomography. This clonotype was sampled from an adult man with Graves' ophthalmopathy. The sample comprised peripheral blood.

CDR3 protein: CASSYTPGAEHF. In DNA form, the CDR3 reads TGTGCCAGCAGCTATACCCCAGGGGCCGAGCATTTT. J is TRBJ1-5 and V is TRBV2; D is possibly TRBD1 (6 bases). The CDR3 extends over 12 amino acids. Trimming shortened V by 6 bases and J by 14 bases, and 17 bases separated the two germline ends. The germline V gene encodes CDR1 SNHLY and CDR2 FYNNEI.